This is a list of T cell receptor beta chains from one sample in a study of blood T cell repertoires in COVID-19. Generated by immunoSEQ multiplex PCR, the TCRdb table keeps only in-frame clones and is missing some. The sample consists of over 150,000 clones, roughly 88% of them appearing once. The sample taken for sequencing was peripheral blood. These receptors originate from a man aged 45 to 65 with COVID-19, enrolled during active disease. Both conserved end residues are part of each CDR3. D genes are given only for firm matches. Only part of the rows carry a size: once, few, many, or a class if the clone is expanded.

d_call: TRBD2; j_call: TRBJ2-4; v_call: TRBV2; clone_size: once; cdr3_aa: CASRRWTSGDTSNIQYF; cdr3_nt: TGTGCCAGCAGACGGTGGACTAGCGGGGATACTTCAAACATTCAGTACTTC
d_call: TRBD1; j_call: TRBJ2-2; v_call: TRBV27; clone_size: .; cdr3_aa: CASSLGQGWNTGELFF; cdr3_nt: TGTGCCAGCAGCCTTGGACAGGGATGGAACACCGGGGAGCTGTTTTTT
d_call: .; j_call: TRBJ1-3; v_call: TRBV28; clone_size: once; cdr3_aa: CASSQDTGNTIYF; cdr3_nt: TGTGCCAGCAGTCAGGACACTGGAAACACCATATATTTT
d_call: .; j_call: TRBJ2-5; v_call: TRBV6-1; clone_size: few; cdr3_aa: CASSEFPTARETQYF; cdr3_nt: TGTGCCAGCAGTGAATTCCCGACTGCCCGGGAGACCCAGTACTTC
d_call: .; j_call: TRBJ2-1; v_call: TRBV10-3; clone_size: .; cdr3_aa: CAISGGMDNEQFF; cdr3_nt: TGTGCCATCAGTGGCGGTATGGACAATGAGCAGTTCTTC
d_call: .; j_call: TRBJ2-7; v_call: TRBV28; clone_size: .; cdr3_aa: CASSLWEGATYEQYF; cdr3_nt: TGTGCCAGCAGTTTATGGGAGGGAGCGACCTACGAGCAGTACTTC
d_call: TRBD2; j_call: TRBJ2-7; v_call: TRBV6-5; clone_size: .; cdr3_aa: CASSPGLAGTYEQYF; cdr3_nt: TGTGCCAGCTCACCGGGACTAGCGGGGACCTACGAGCAGTACTTC
d_call: TRBD1; j_call: TRBJ2-5; v_call: TRBV7-7; clone_size: .; cdr3_aa: CASSKGQGVGETQYF; cdr3_nt: TGTGCCAGCAGCAAAGGACAGGGGGTCGGTGAGACCCAGTACTTC
d_call: TRBD1; j_call: TRBJ1-3; v_call: TRBV6-5; clone_size: .; cdr3_aa: CASSLSTGGNTIYF; cdr3_nt: TGTGCCAGCAGCCTCTCGACAGGGGGAAACACCATATATTTT
d_call: TRBD1; j_call: TRBJ2-7; v_call: TRBV28; clone_size: .; cdr3_aa: CASSAEDRSSYEQYF; cdr3_nt: TGTGCCAGCAGCGCTGAGGACAGGAGCTCCTACGAGCAGTACTTC
d_call: .; j_call: TRBJ2-2; v_call: TRBV12-3/TRBV12-4; clone_size: .; cdr3_aa: CASLPGHTGELFF; cdr3_nt: TGTGCCAGCCTCCCGGGTCACACCGGGGAGCTGTTTTTT
d_call: .; j_call: TRBJ1-2; v_call: TRBV7-2; clone_size: .; cdr3_aa: CASSLGTLAVTFNYGYTF; cdr3_nt: TGTGCCAGCAGCTTAGGAACCCTGGCAGTTACCTTTAACTATGGCTACACCTTC
d_call: TRBD1; j_call: TRBJ1-6; v_call: TRBV20-1; clone_size: .; cdr3_aa: CSASTAGGVSNSPLHF; cdr3_nt: TGCAGTGCTAGTACCGCAGGGGGAGTAAGTAATTCACCCCTCCACTTT
d_call: .; j_call: TRBJ1-1; v_call: TRBV28; clone_size: .; cdr3_aa: CASNFRGRAFF; cdr3_nt: TGTGCCAGCAATTTCAGGGGAAGGGCTTTCTTT
d_call: TRBD1; j_call: TRBJ2-7; v_call: TRBV5-1; clone_size: .; cdr3_aa: CASRLDRVPSYEQYF; cdr3_nt: TGCGCCAGCAGGCTCGACAGGGTTCCCTCCTACGAGCAGTACTTC
d_call: .; j_call: TRBJ2-3; v_call: TRBV7-3; clone_size: .; cdr3_aa: CASSFYRDGSTDTQYF; cdr3_nt: TGTGCCAGCAGCTTCTACAGGGATGGTAGCACAGATACGCAGTATTTT
d_call: .; j_call: TRBJ1-1; v_call: TRBV7-9; clone_size: .; cdr3_aa: CASSLREGPTEAFF; cdr3_nt: TGTGCCAGCAGCCTCAGGGAGGGGCCAACTGAAGCTTTCTTT
d_call: TRBD2; j_call: TRBJ2-1; v_call: TRBV9; clone_size: .; cdr3_aa: CASSVSSGVYNEQFF; cdr3_nt: TGTGCCAGCAGCGTTTCAAGCGGGGTGTACAATGAGCAGTTCTTC
d_call: TRBD2; j_call: TRBJ2-1; v_call: TRBV5-1; clone_size: .; cdr3_aa: CASSPTSGKYNEQFF; cdr3_nt: TGCGCCAGCAGCCCAACTAGCGGTAAATACAATGAGCAGTTCTTC
d_call: .; j_call: TRBJ1-2; v_call: TRBV7-3; clone_size: .; cdr3_aa: CASSLDSTNYGYTF; cdr3_nt: TGTGCCAGCAGCTTAGACAGCACTAACTATGGCTACACCTTC
d_call: TRBD2; j_call: TRBJ2-1; v_call: TRBV7-6; clone_size: .; cdr3_aa: CASSLGTRAYNEQFF; cdr3_nt: TGTGCCAGCAGCCTTGGGACTAGAGCCTACAATGAGCAGTTCTTC
d_call: .; j_call: TRBJ2-3; v_call: TRBV15; clone_size: .; cdr3_aa: CATSREVGPSDTQYF; cdr3_nt: TGTGCCACCAGCAGAGAAGTGGGGCCCTCAGATACGCAGTATTTT
d_call: TRBD2; j_call: TRBJ2-7; v_call: TRBV11-1; clone_size: .; cdr3_aa: CASSPLAGGTYEQYF; cdr3_nt: TGTGCCAGCAGCCCCCTAGCGGGGGGCACCTACGAGCAGTACTTC
d_call: .; j_call: TRBJ2-5; v_call: TRBV29-1; clone_size: .; cdr3_aa: CSAGGGETQYF; cdr3_nt: TGCAGCGCAGGAGGCGGGGAGACCCAGTACTTC
d_call: .; j_call: TRBJ2-6; v_call: TRBV5-3; clone_size: .; cdr3_aa: CARSFQDSGANVLTF; cdr3_nt: TGTGCCAGAAGCTTTCAGGACTCTGGGGCCAACGTCCTGACTTTC
d_call: .; j_call: TRBJ1-5; v_call: TRBV18; clone_size: .; cdr3_aa: CASSPARLGVGSNQPQHF; cdr3_nt: TGTGCCAGCTCACCTGCGCGGTTAGGGGTCGGTAGCAATCAGCCCCAGCATTTT
d_call: TRBD2; j_call: TRBJ2-2; v_call: TRBV19; clone_size: .; cdr3_aa: CASSIFGGGNTGELFF; cdr3_nt: TGTGCCAGTAGTATATTTGGCGGGGGGAACACCGGGGAGCTGTTTTTT
d_call: .; j_call: TRBJ1-1; v_call: TRBV6-5; clone_size: .; cdr3_aa: CASSQDRPPEAFF; cdr3_nt: TGTGCCAGCAGCCAAGACAGGCCTCCTGAAGCTTTCTTT
d_call: .; j_call: TRBJ2-7; v_call: TRBV25-1; clone_size: .; cdr3_aa: CASSAEWRGSYEQYF; cdr3_nt: TGTGCCAGCAGTGCCGAGTGGCGGGGATCCTACGAGCAGTACTTC
d_call: .; j_call: TRBJ2-4; v_call: TRBV4-2; clone_size: few; cdr3_aa: CASSQMLAVDPKNIQYF; cdr3_nt: TGTGCCAGCAGCCAGATGTTAGCGGTAGATCCCAAAAACATTCAGTACTTC
d_call: .; j_call: TRBJ1-1; v_call: TRBV29-1; clone_size: .; cdr3_aa: CSVEVSVTEAFF; cdr3_nt: TGCAGCGTTGAAGTAAGCGTAACTGAAGCTTTCTTT
d_call: TRBD2; j_call: TRBJ2-1; v_call: TRBV18; clone_size: .; cdr3_aa: CASSRERGSNNEQFF; cdr3_nt: TGTGCCAGCTCACGTGAGCGGGGGTCTAACAATGAGCAGTTCTTC
d_call: TRBD1; j_call: TRBJ1-2; v_call: TRBV28; clone_size: once; cdr3_aa: CAGKVQGADYGYTF; cdr3_nt: TGTGCCGGGAAAGTTCAGGGGGCTGACTATGGCTACACCTTC
d_call: .; j_call: TRBJ2-2; v_call: TRBV19; clone_size: few; cdr3_aa: CASTKTGELFF; cdr3_nt: TGTGCCAGTACTAAAACCGGGGAGCTGTTTTTT
d_call: TRBD2; j_call: TRBJ2-7; v_call: TRBV12-3/TRBV12-4; clone_size: .; cdr3_aa: CASSSGLLYEQYF; cdr3_nt: TGTGCCAGCAGTTCGGGACTACTCTACGAGCAGTACTTC
d_call: .; j_call: TRBJ1-5; v_call: TRBV19; clone_size: .; cdr3_aa: CASSITYRSNQPQHF; cdr3_nt: TGTGCCAGTAGTATAACATATCGTAGCAATCAGCCCCAGCATTTT
d_call: .; j_call: TRBJ2-2; v_call: TRBV7-9; clone_size: .; cdr3_aa: CASSLAGGRGTGELFF; cdr3_nt: TGTGCCAGCAGCTTAGCGGGGGGGCGTGGCACCGGGGAGCTGTTTTTT
d_call: .; j_call: TRBJ2-1; v_call: TRBV7-6; clone_size: .; cdr3_aa: CASSLVPGVSSYNEQFF; cdr3_nt: TGTGCCAGCAGCTTAGTCCCGGGGGTCAGCTCCTACAATGAGCAGTTCTTC
d_call: .; j_call: TRBJ1-1; v_call: TRBV19; clone_size: .; cdr3_aa: CASSPFGQPLEAFF; cdr3_nt: TGTGCCAGTAGTCCGTTCGGACAGCCACTTGAAGCTTTCTTT
d_call: TRBD2; j_call: TRBJ2-1; v_call: TRBV2; clone_size: .; cdr3_aa: CASRQTSGLIFF; cdr3_nt: TGTGCCAGCAGGCAGACTAGCGGCTTAATATTCTTC
d_call: .; j_call: TRBJ2-4; v_call: TRBV7-2; clone_size: .; cdr3_aa: CASSLAPLTSAKNIQYF; cdr3_nt: TGTGCCAGCAGCTTAGCCCCCCTCACAAGTGCCAAAAACATTCAGTACTTC
d_call: .; j_call: TRBJ1-4; v_call: TRBV30; clone_size: few; cdr3_aa: CAWRTIGAQGGTNEKLFF; cdr3_nt: TGTGCCTGGAGGACGATCGGCGCCCAAGGAGGAACTAATGAAAAACTGTTTTTT
d_call: TRBD1; j_call: TRBJ2-7; v_call: TRBV20-1; clone_size: .; cdr3_aa: CSASTGQGVYEQYF; cdr3_nt: TGCAGTGCTAGTACTGGACAGGGGGTCTACGAGCAGTACTTC
d_call: .; j_call: TRBJ2-2; v_call: TRBV9; clone_size: .; cdr3_aa: CASSVQGRDTGELFF; cdr3_nt: TGTGCCAGCAGCGTTCAGGGGAGAGACACCGGGGAGCTGTTTTTT
d_call: TRBD1; j_call: TRBJ2-7; v_call: TRBV29-1; clone_size: .; cdr3_aa: CSVDGDRDYEQYF; cdr3_nt: TGCAGCGTTGATGGGGACAGGGATTACGAGCAGTACTTC
d_call: TRBD1; j_call: TRBJ2-5; v_call: TRBV7-2; clone_size: .; cdr3_aa: CASSLGQGIIETQYF; cdr3_nt: TGTGCCAGCAGCTTAGGACAGGGTATTATCGAGACCCAGTACTTC
d_call: TRBD1; j_call: TRBJ2-1; v_call: TRBV27; clone_size: .; cdr3_aa: CASSLLDRGSYNEQFF; cdr3_nt: TGTGCCAGCAGTCTACTGGACAGGGGGTCCTACAATGAGCAGTTCTTC
d_call: TRBD1; j_call: TRBJ2-3; v_call: TRBV5-1; clone_size: .; cdr3_aa: CASSLELDRGLDTQYF; cdr3_nt: TGCGCCAGCAGCTTGGAGTTGGACAGGGGTCTAGATACGCAGTATTTT
d_call: .; j_call: TRBJ2-3; v_call: TRBV6-2/TRBV6-3; clone_size: .; cdr3_aa: CASSYPWGRDTDTQYF; cdr3_nt: TGTGCCAGCAGTTACCCTTGGGGGCGTGACACAGATACGCAGTATTTT
d_call: TRBD1; j_call: TRBJ1-1; v_call: TRBV29-1; clone_size: .; cdr3_aa: CSGRDRGANTEAFF; cdr3_nt: TGCAGCGGTCGGGACAGGGGGGCGAACACTGAAGCTTTCTTT